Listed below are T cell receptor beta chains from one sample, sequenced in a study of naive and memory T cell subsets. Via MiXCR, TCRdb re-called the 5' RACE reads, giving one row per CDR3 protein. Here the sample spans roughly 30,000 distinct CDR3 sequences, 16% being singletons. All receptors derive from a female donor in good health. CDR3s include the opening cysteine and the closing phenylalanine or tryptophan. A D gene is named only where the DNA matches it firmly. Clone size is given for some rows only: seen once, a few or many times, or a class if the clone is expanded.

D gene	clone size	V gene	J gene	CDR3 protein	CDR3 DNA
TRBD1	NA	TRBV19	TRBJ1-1	CASSINVGTGGRLSTEAFF	TGTGCCAGTAGTATAAATGTAGGGACAGGGGGCCGGTTGAGCACTGAAGCTTTCTTT
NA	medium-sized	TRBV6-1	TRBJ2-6	CASSENGVSGANVLTF	TGTGCCAGCAGTGAAAACGGGGTCTCTGGGGCCAACGTCCTGACTTTC
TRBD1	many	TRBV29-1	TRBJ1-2	CSVVQGAGGYTF	TGCAGCGTGGTACAGGGGGCAGGAGGCTACACCTTC
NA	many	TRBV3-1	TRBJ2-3	CASSIRTGDTQYF	TGTGCCAGCAGCATTCGGACGGGAGATACGCAGTATTTT
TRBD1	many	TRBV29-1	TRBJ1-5	CSVGTGDGKPQHF	TGCAGCGTCGGGACAGGGGACGGTAAGCCCCAGCATTTT
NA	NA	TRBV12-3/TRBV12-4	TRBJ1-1	CASSLYRPNTEAFF	TGTGCCAGCAGTTTATATCGCCCGAACACTGAAGCTTTCTTT
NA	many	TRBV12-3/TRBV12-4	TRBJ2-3	CASGADTDTQYF	TGTGCCAGCGGGGCCGACACAGATACGCAGTATTTT
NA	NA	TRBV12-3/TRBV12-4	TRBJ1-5	CASSSITGPANQPQHF	TGTGCCAGCAGTTCCATAACTGGACCGGCCAATCAGCCCCAGCATTTT
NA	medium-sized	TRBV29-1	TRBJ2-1	CSVELAYNEQFF	TGCAGCGTTGAACTAGCATACAATGAGCAGTTCTTC
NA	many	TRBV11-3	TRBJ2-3	CASSPGTGITGDTQYF	TGTGCCAGCAGCCCTGGGACGGGGATCACCGGAGATACGCAGTATTTT
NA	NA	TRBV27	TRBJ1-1	CASSPQGTEAFF	TGTGCCAGCAGCCCACAGGGAACTGAAGCTTTCTTT
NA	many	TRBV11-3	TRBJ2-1	CASSVRRGKSSYNEQFF	TGTGCCAGCAGCGTTAGGAGGGGGAAGAGCTCCTACAATGAGCAGTTCTTC
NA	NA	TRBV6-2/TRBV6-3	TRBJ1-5	CASSRQENQPQHF	TGTGCCAGCAGCCGACAGGAAAATCAGCCCCAGCATTTT
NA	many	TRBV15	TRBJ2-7	CATSKGKGYEQYF	TGTGCCACCAGTAAAGGAAAGGGCTACGAGCAGTACTTC
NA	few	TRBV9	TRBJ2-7	CASSGGTLGAGRNEQYF	TGTGCCAGCAGCGGGGGAACTTTGGGGGCAGGGAGGAACGAGCAGTACTTC
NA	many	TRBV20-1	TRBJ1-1	CSALTGSNTEAFF	TGCAGTGCGCTAACCGGGTCGAACACTGAAGCTTTCTTT
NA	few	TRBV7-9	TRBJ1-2	CASRRGLGDYGYTF	TGTGCCAGCAGGCGGGGGCTGGGGGACTATGGCTACACCTTC
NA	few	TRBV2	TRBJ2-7	CASSETGIGSYEQYF	TGTGCCAGCAGTGAGACTGGGATAGGGTCCTACGAGCAGTACTTC
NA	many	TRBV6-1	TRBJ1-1	CASSASPTEAFF	TGTGCCAGCAGTGCCAGTCCCACTGAAGCTTTCTTT
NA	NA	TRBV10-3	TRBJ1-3	CAASYRDSGNTIYF	TGTGCCGCTTCATACAGGGACTCTGGAAACACCATATATTTT
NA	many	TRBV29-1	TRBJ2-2	CSVDRMNTGELFF	TGCAGCGTTGACAGGATGAACACCGGGGAGCTGTTTTTT
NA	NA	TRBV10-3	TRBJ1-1	CAISATGMNTEAFF	TGTGCCATCAGTGCCACAGGGATGAACACTGAAGCTTTCTTT
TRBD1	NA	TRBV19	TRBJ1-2	CASSTGTGGVNYGDTF	TGTGCCAGTAGCACCGGGACAGGGGGGGTGAACTATGGCGACACCTTC
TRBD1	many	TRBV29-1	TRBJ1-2	CSVGTVAYGYTF	TGCAGCGTGGGGACAGTCGCTTATGGCTACACCTTC
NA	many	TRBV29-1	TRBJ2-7	CSVRSRGFYEQYF	TGCAGCGTTCGATCAAGGGGGTTCTACGAGCAGTACTTC
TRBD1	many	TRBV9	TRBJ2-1	CASSGTGGLSGQFF	TGTGCCAGCAGCGGGACAGGGGGCTTAAGTGGGCAGTTCTTC
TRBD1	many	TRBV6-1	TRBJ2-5	CASRRTGSETQYF	TGTGCCAGCAGACGGACAGGGTCCGAGACCCAGTACTTC
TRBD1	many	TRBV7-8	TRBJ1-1	CASSPMGQGMNTEAFF	TGTGCCAGCAGCCCAATGGGACAGGGCATGAACACTGAAGCTTTCTTT
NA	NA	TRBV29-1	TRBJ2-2	CSVEGWSVGELFF	TGCAGCGTTGAAGGGTGGAGTGTCGGGGAGCTGTTTTTT
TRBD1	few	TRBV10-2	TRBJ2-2	CASRLLDRGPNTGELFF	TGCGCCAGCAGACTCCTAGACAGGGGCCCGAACACCGGGGAGCTGTTTTTT
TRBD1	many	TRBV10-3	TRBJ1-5	CAISEGTGDQPQHF	TGTGCCATCAGTGAGGGGACAGGGGATCAGCCCCAGCATTTT
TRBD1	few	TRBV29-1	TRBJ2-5	CSVEDRDGAQETQYF	TGCAGCGTTGAGGACAGGGACGGGGCTCAGGAGACCCAGTACTTC
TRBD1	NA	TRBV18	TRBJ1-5	CASSPGTGRNQPQHF	TGTGCCAGCTCTCCAGGGACAGGCCGCAATCAGCCCCAGCATTTT
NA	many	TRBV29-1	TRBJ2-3	CSVEDRATDTQYF	TGCAGCGTTGAAGACAGGGCCACAGATACGCAGTATTTT